Listed below are T cell receptor beta chains from one sample, sequenced in a study of blood T cell repertoires in COVID-19. Profiling relied on immunoSEQ multiplex PCR, and the TCRdb table lists in-frame clones only, not all of them. The table includes fewer than 200,000 clones, about 80% detected once. The sequenced material came from peripheral blood. Receptor source: a woman between 40 and 50 years old with COVID-19, enrolled during active disease. The CDR3 runs from the conserved cysteine through the conserved F or W. Fields, in order: CDR3 DNA, CDR3 protein, D gene, V gene, clone size, J gene. The D gene is left open where the match is weak. Rows may omit the clone size; those that give it use once, few, many or a size class.

TGTGCCAGCTCACCTCAGACAGGGACTGAAGCTTTCTTT,CASSPQTGTEAFF,TRBD1,TRBV18,.,TRBJ1-1
TGTGCCAGCAGAGGCACAGGGAGGGATATAGCCTTCTTT,CASRGTGRDIAFF,.,TRBV7-2,.,TRBJ1-1
TGCAGCCCAGCCCCCCTGACAGGGTATAATGAGCAGTTCTTC,CSPAPLTGYNEQFF,TRBD1,TRBV29-1,.,TRBJ2-1
TGTGCCAGCAGGACCGAGGGGACAGGGGGTCGGAATGGCTACACCTTC,CASRTEGTGGRNGYTF,TRBD1,TRBV28,.,TRBJ1-2
TGTGCCAGCAGCTTGTTAGGGGGCCCTGAAGCTTTCTTT,CASSLLGGPEAFF,TRBD1,TRBV5-5,once,TRBJ1-1
TGTGCCAGCAGCTTAAAGGGCGGGGCTCTCTACAATGAGCAGTTCTTC,CASSLKGGALYNEQFF,.,TRBV7-3,.,TRBJ2-1
TGCGCCAGCAGCCCCTTATTTGATGAGCAGTTCTTC,CASSPLFDEQFF,.,TRBV5-1,.,TRBJ2-1
TGTGCCAGTAGTTGGCAGGGGGCCGACTATGGCTACACCTTC,CASSWQGADYGYTF,TRBD1,TRBV19,.,TRBJ1-2
TGTGCCTGGAGTGTACCCGCAGGCGGGGAGACCCAGTACTTC,CAWSVPAGGETQYF,.,TRBV30,.,TRBJ2-5
TGCGCCAGCAGCTTGGAGGGGTACCAAGAGACCCAGTACTTC,CASSLEGYQETQYF,.,TRBV5-1,few,TRBJ2-5
TGTGCCAGCAGCTTAGAGCGGACTGGCAAAGAGACCCAGTACTTC,CASSLERTGKETQYF,.,TRBV11-2,.,TRBJ2-5
TGTGCCAGTAGTTCGACTAGCAGTACCTACGAGCAGTACTTC,CASSSTSSTYEQYF,TRBD2,TRBV19,.,TRBJ2-7
TGTGCCAGCAGCTTGGTTTTCGCGGGCTCGGAGGGCGAGCAGTACTTC,CASSLVFAGSEGEQYF,.,TRBV5-6,.,TRBJ2-7
TGTGCCAGCAGCCAAGTTCGTCACTATGGCTACACCTTC,CASSQVRHYGYTF,.,TRBV3-1/TRBV3-2,.,TRBJ1-2
TGTGCCAGCAGCTTTGGGACAGGGGAAGCTTTCTTT,CASSFGTGEAFF,TRBD1,TRBV5-4,once,TRBJ1-1
TGTGCCAGCAGTTGGGACAGGGAGGATGAGCAGTTCTTC,CASSWDREDEQFF,TRBD1,TRBV28,.,TRBJ2-1
TGCAGTGCTCCCCGGTCCTACGAGCAGTACTTC,CSAPRSYEQYF,.,TRBV20-1,.,TRBJ2-7
TGTGCCAGCTCACCCCGGATTATCCAGGGGGCGCGGACCGGGGAGCTGTTTTTT,CASSPRIIQGARTGELFF,TRBD1,TRBV18,.,TRBJ2-2
TGTGCCAGCAGCGTAGTCGGGAGCTCCTACGAGCAGTACTTC,CASSVVGSSYEQYF,.,TRBV9,.,TRBJ2-7
TGCGCCAGCAGCTTGGGAGGACTATCGTTCTTC,CASSLGGLSFF,.,TRBV5-1,.,TRBJ2-1
TGTGCCAGTAGTGCGGGTCCCAAGAACTATGGCTACACCTTC,CASSAGPKNYGYTF,.,TRBV19,.,TRBJ1-2
TGTGCCAGCAGCTTTAGCGGGGAGAGCACAGATACGCAGTATTTT,CASSFSGESTDTQYF,TRBD2,TRBV7-3,.,TRBJ2-3
TGTGCCACCAGCAGACCTTCCTCCTACGAGCAGTACTTC,CATSRPSSYEQYF,.,TRBV15,.,TRBJ2-7
TGCAGCCACACCGGGACAGGGGGCGCGGAGACCCAGTACTTC,CSHTGTGGAETQYF,TRBD1,TRBV29-1,.,TRBJ2-5
TGTGCCAGCAGCCCTTTTGACAATGAGCAGTTCTTC,CASSPFDNEQFF,.,TRBV7-9,.,TRBJ2-1
TGTGCCAGCAGCGTAGTGGCAGGTAACCCGGGGGAGCTGTTTTTT,CASSVVAGNPGELFF,.,TRBV9,.,TRBJ2-2
TGTGCCAGCAGTGAATACCCTACCTACACCGGGGAGCTGTTTTTT,CASSEYPTYTGELFF,.,TRBV25-1,.,TRBJ2-2
TGTGCCAGCAGCTTGTCCGACGGGTACAATGAGCAGTTCTTC,CASSLSDGYNEQFF,.,TRBV5-4,few,TRBJ2-1
TGTGCCAGCAGTTCCGACACCTCCTCCTTCTATGGCTACACCTTC,CASSSDTSSFYGYTF,.,TRBV28,.,TRBJ1-2
TGTGCCAGTAGTTTTACCGGGACAGTGACAAAGCTAGCCAAAAACATTCAGTACTTC,CASSFTGTVTKLAKNIQYF,TRBD1,TRBV19,.,TRBJ2-4
TGTGCCAGCAGCCGGACAGGGATTAATGAAAAACTGTTTTTT,CASSRTGINEKLFF,TRBD1,TRBV28,.,TRBJ1-4
TGTGCCAGCAGCTTAGACAGGGGGGGACCGAGCTCCTACAATGAGCAGTTCTTC,CASSLDRGGPSSYNEQFF,TRBD1,TRBV5-5,.,TRBJ2-1
TGTGCCAGCAGCCCCCCCAGGGGTAGACTGAACACTGAAGCTTTCTTT,CASSPPRGRLNTEAFF,.,TRBV3-1/TRBV3-2,.,TRBJ1-1
TGTGCCAGCAGCTTTTCGGCTAGCGGGAATTTAGATACGCAGTATTTT,CASSFSASGNLDTQYF,TRBD2,TRBV7-4,.,TRBJ2-3
TGCGCCAGCAGTCCAAGGGGGGGAGCTCTCTCCTACAATGAGCAGTTCTTC,CASSPRGGALSYNEQFF,.,TRBV4-1,.,TRBJ2-1
TGTGCCAGTAGTCCAGGGGGCTCGGTAGAGACCCAGTACTTC,CASSPGGSVETQYF,TRBD1,TRBV19,.,TRBJ2-5
TGTGCCAGCAGGGGGACTAGCGGGACGAACACCGGGGAGCTGTTTTTT,CASRGTSGTNTGELFF,TRBD2,TRBV9,.,TRBJ2-2
TGTGGCGGGAGCTCCTACAATGAGCAGTTCTTC,CGGSSYNEQFF,TRBD2,TRBV2,.,TRBJ2-1
TGCAGCGTTGAATCAACACAGGGGGACTATGGCTACACCTTC,CSVESTQGDYGYTF,TRBD1,TRBV29-1,.,TRBJ1-2
TGTGCCTGGGGTGTAGGGGGCAGAAACACTGAAGCTTTCTTT,CAWGVGGRNTEAFF,TRBD1,TRBV30,.,TRBJ1-1
TGTGCCAGCCGCTTAGTTCTTGAAGCTTTCTTT,CASRLVLEAFF,.,TRBV7-9,.,TRBJ1-1
TGTGCCAGCTTCCCCGGGACTAGCGGGTACAATGAGCAGTTCTTC,CASFPGTSGYNEQFF,TRBD2,TRBV18,.,TRBJ2-1
TGTGCCAGCATGGACAGGGCCGGTAGTGAAGCTTTCTTT,CASMDRAGSEAFF,TRBD1,TRBV7-3,.,TRBJ1-1
TGTGCCAGCAGCTTAGGGGCTAGCGGGGGGCAAAACATTCAGTACTTC,CASSLGASGGQNIQYF,TRBD2,TRBV7-6,.,TRBJ2-4